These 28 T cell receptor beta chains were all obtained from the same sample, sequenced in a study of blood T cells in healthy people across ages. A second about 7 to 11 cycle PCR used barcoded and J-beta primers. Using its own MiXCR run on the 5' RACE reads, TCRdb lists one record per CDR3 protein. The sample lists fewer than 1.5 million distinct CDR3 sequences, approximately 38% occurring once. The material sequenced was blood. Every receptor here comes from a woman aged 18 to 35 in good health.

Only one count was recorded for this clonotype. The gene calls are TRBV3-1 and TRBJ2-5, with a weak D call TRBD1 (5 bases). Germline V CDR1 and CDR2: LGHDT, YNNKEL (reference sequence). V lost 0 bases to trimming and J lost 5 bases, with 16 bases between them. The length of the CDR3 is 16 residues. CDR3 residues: CASSQEGNRPGETQYF. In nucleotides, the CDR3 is TGTGCCAGCAGCCAAGAGGGAAACAGGCCTGGGGAGACCCAGTACTTC.

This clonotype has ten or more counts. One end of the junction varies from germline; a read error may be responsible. The CDR3 DNA reads as TGTGCCAGCAGCTTGACTAGTGGCGCGGATACGCAGTATTTT. This codes for CASSLTSGADTQYF. V and J are TRBV5-1 and TRBJ2-3, with a tentative D call TRBD2 (6 bases). The CDR3 is 14 residues long. Germline values: CDR1 SGHRS, CDR2 YFSETQ.

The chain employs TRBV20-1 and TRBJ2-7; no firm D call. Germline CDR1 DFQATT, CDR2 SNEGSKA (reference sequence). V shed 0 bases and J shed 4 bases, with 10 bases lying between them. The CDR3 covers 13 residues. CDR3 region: CSARDPKKYEQYF. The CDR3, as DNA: TGCAGTGCTAGAGATCCTAAGAAATACGAGCAGTACTTC.

The CDR3 DNA follows: TGTGCCAGCAGCAGACAGGGGCTCCCTTCCTACGAGCAGTACTTC. Its protein is CASSRQGLPSYEQYF. This rearrangement joins TRBV11-2 to TRBJ2-7; 8 bases are shared with TRBD1. The J segment lost 1 base and the V segment lost 5 bases, leaving 7 bases of the junction unmatched. Germline assignment: CDR1 SGHAT and CDR2 FQNNGV. This CDR3 is built from 15 residues.

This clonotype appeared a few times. The CDR3 nucleotides read TGTGCCAGCAGCAATTCAGGAGGCTATGGCTACACCTTC. Translated: CASSNSGGYGYTF. The J gene is TRBJ1-2, the V gene TRBV9, with no clear D. V lost 4 bases, J lost 4 bases, and 11 bases lay in between. There are 13 residues in the CDR3. The germline CDR1 and CDR2 sequences are SGDLS and YYNGEE.

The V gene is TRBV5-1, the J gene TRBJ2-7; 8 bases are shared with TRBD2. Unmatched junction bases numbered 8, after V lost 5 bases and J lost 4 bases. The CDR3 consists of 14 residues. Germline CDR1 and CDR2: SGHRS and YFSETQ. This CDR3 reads CASRGSSGRYEQYF. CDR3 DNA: TGCGCCAGCAGGGGGTCTAGCGGGCGATACGAGCAGTACTTC. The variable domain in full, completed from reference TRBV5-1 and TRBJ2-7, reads KAGVTQTPRYLIKTRGQQVTLSCSPISGHRSVSWYQQTPGQGLQFLFEYFSETQRNKGNFPGRFSGRQFSNSRSEMNVSTLELGDSALYLCASRGSSGRYEQYFGPGTRLTVT.

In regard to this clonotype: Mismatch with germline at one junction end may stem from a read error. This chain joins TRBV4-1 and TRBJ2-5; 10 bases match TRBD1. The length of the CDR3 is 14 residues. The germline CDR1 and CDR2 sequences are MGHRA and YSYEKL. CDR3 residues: CVSSPETGGVQQYF. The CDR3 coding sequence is TGCGTCAGCAGCCCAGAGACAGGGGGCGTCCAGCAGTACTTC.

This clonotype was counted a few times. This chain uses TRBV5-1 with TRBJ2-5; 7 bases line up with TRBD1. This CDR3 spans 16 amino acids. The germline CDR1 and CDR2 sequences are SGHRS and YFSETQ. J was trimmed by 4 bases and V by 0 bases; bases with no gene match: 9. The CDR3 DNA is TGCGCCAGCAGCTTGGGGGACAGCTTTCTCGGAGAGACCCAGTACTTC. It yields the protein CASSLGDSFLGETQYF.

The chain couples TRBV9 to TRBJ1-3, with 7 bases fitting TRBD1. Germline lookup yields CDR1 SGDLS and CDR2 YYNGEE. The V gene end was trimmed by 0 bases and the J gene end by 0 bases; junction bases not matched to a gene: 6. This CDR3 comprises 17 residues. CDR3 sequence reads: CASSVGAGTVSGNTIYF. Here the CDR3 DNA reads TGTGCCAGCAGCGTAGGGGCGGGGACAGTCTCTGGAAACACCATATATTTT.

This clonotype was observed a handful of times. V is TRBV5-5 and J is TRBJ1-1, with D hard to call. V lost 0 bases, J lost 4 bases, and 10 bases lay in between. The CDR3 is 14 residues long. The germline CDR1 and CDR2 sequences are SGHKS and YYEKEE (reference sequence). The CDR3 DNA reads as TGTGCCAGCAGCTTGGTACTGCCAGGCACTGAAGCTTTCTTT. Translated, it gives CASSLVLPGTEAFF. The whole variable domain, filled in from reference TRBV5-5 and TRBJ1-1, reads DAGVTQSPTHLIKTRGQQVTLRCSPISGHKSVSWYQQVLGQGPQFIFQYYEKEERGRGNFPDRFSARQFPNYSSELNVNALLLGDSALYLCASSLVLPGTEAFFGQGTRLTVV.

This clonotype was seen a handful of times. DNA for the CDR3: TGCAGCGTTGAAGATCCGCGGGAGGCCGGGTACGAGCAGTACTTC. Its translation: CSVEDPREAGYEQYF. V gene TRBV29-1 combines with J gene TRBJ2-7; 8 bases agree with TRBD2. The CDR3 covers 15 residues. Looked up from germline, CDR1 is SQVTM and CDR2 is ANQGSEA. The V segment lost 0 bases and the J segment 4 bases; nucleotides outside the gene matches: 8.

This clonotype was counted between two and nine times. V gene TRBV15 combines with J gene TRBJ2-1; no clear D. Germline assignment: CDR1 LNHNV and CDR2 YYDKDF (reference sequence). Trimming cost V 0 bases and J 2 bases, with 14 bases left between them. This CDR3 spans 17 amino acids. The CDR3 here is CATSREHTGLAYNEQFF. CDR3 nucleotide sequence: TGTGCCACCAGCAGAGAACACACGGGTCTTGCCTACAATGAGCAGTTCTTC.

The CDR3 DNA is TGTGCCAGCTGGACCGGGACAGAAGAGACCCAGTACTTC. This encodes CASWTGTEETQYF. The rearrangement uses TRBV12-3 or TRBV12-4 and TRBJ2-5, with 7 bases aligning to TRBD1. V gave up 8 bases and J gave up 3 bases; unmatched junction bases: 6. CDR3 size: 13 residues.

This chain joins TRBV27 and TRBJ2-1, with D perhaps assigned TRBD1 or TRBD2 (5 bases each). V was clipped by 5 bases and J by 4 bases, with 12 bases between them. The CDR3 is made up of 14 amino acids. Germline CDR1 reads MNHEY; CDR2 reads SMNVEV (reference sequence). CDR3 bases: TGTGCCAGCAGTGCCGGGACCGAGTACAATGAGCAGTTCTTC. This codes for CASSAGTEYNEQFF.

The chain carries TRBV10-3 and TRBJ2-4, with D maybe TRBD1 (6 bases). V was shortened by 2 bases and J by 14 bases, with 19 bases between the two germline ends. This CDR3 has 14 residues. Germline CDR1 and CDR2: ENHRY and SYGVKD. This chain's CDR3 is CAISEGQLYYEKYF. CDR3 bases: TGTGCCATCAGTGAGGGACAGCTATACTACGAGAAGTACTTC.

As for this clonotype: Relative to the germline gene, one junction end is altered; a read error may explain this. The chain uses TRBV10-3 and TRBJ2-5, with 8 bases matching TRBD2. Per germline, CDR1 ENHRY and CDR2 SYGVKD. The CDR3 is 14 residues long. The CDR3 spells CAISFSGDQGTQYF. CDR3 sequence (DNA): TGTGCCATCAGTTTTAGCGGGGACCAAGGGACCCAGTACTTC.

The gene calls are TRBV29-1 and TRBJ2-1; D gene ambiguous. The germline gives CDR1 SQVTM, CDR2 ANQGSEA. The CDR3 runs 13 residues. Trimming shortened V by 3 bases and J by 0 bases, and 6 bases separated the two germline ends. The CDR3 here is CSVDKDSYNEQFF. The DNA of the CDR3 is TGCAGCGTTGATAAGGACTCCTACAATGAGCAGTTCTTC.

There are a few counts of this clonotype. In nucleotides, the CDR3 is TGCAGTGCTAGACCCCCGGGGAGTGCAGCTGAAGCTTTCTTT. Residues: CSARPPGSAAEAFF. This chain joins TRBV20-1 and TRBJ1-1; the D is unclear. Germline V gives CDR1 DFQATT, CDR2 SNEGSKA (reference sequence). V was clipped by 2 bases and J by 6 bases, with 16 bases between them. The length of the CDR3 is 14 residues.

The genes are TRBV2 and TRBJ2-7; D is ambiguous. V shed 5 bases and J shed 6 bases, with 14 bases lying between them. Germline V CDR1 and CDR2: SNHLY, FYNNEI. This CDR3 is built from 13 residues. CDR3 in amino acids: CASSTTSRFEQYF. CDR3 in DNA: TGTGCCAGCAGTACTACGAGTAGATTCGAGCAGTACTTC.

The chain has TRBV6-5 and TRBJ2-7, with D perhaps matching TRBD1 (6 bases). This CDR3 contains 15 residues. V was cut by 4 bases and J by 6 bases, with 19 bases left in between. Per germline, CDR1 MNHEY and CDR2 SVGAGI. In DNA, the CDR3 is TGTGCCAGCAGTTTCTCCTTAGGGGGTTTGTCCGAGCAGTACTTC. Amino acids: CASSFSLGGLSEQYF.

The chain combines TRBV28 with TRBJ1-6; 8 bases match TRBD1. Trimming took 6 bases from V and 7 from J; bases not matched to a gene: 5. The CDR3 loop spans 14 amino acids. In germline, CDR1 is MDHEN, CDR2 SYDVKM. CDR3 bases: TGTGCCAGCAGAACAGGGGGAGGGAATTCACCCCTCCACTTT. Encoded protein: CASRTGGGNSPLHF.

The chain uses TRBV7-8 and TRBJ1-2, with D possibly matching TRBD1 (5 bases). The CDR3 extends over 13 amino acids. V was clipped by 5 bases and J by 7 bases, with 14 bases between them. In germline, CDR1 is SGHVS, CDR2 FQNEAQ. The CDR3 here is CASSPIAGPGYTF. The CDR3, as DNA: TGTGCCAGCAGCCCCATTGCAGGGCCTGGCTACACCTTC.

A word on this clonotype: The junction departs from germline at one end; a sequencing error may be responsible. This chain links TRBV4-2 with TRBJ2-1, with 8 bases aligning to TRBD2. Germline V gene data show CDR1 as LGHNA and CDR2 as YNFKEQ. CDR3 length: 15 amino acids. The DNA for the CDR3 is TGTGCCAACAGCCAAGGGGCGGGGGGTCCCAATGAGCAGTTCTTC. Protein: CANSQGAGGPNEQFF.

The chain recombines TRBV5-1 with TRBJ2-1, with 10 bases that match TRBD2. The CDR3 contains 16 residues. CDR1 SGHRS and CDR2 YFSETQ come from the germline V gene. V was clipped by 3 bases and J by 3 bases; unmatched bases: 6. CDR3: CASSSQLAGSYNEQFF. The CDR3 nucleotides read TGCGCCAGCAGCTCCCAACTAGCGGGAAGCTACAATGAGCAGTTCTTC.

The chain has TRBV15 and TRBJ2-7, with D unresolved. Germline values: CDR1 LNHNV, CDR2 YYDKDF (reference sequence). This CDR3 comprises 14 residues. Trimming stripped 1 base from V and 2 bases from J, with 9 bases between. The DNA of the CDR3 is TGTGCCACCAGCAGAGCTATAACTGCCTACGAGCAGTACTTC. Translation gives CATSRAITAYEQYF.

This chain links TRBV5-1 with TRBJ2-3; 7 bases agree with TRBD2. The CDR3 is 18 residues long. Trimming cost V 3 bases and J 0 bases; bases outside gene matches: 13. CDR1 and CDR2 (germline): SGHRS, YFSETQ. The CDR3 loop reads CASSSRTRRESSTDTQYF. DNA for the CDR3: TGCGCCAGCAGCTCCCGGACTAGACGGGAGTCCAGCACAGATACGCAGTATTTT.

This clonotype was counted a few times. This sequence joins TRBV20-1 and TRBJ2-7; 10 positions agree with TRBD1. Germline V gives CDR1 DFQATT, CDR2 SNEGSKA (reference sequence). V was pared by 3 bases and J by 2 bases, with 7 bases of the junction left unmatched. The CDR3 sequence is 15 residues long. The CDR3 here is CSARDSGTGAYEQYF. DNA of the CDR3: TGCAGTGCTAGGGATTCCGGGACAGGGGCCTACGAGCAGTACTTC.

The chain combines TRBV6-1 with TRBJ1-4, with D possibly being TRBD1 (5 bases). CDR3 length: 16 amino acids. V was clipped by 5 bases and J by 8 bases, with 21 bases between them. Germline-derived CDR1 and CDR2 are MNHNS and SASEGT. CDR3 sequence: CASSTTSGQGGEKLFF. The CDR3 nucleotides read TGTGCCAGCAGTACTACCAGCGGGCAGGGCGGAGAAAAACTGTTTTTT.